This T cell receptor beta chain was recovered during a study of blood T cell repertoires in COVID-19 (dated by TCRdb to the early 2020s). The study in broad terms: Samples covering the acute and convalescent phases of COVID-19 were provided by collaborators in the United States, Italy and Spain. Samples came from the ongoing ImmuneRACE study (first 160 participants) plus 1,254 subjects from 6 global collaborators. Where available, HLA class I and class II types were taken from metadata supplied by the sample provider and were not determined by assay-based typing. The sample metadata nearly always contained a de-identified subject ID, COVID-19 status, age in years and sex. The repertoires were released in a freely available public database intended as a resource for research on the immune response to SARS-CoV-2. The material from the prospective study consisted of cDNA or gDNA derived from T cells, B-cell-depleted T cells, or PBMCs. Subjects who had been exposed to COVID-19, were actively infected with it, or had recovered from it provided the deeply sampled blood TCRbeta repertoires that made up the dataset. What the authors observed across the whole study: The amount of clinical and demographic metadata varied by source and participant and was provided uncurated.

Note on this clone: It lacks a known antigen. Per-base qualities were not stored, and no clone one base away is much larger.

TCRbeta CDR3 regions were amplified from genomic DNA using the immunoSEQ Assay, a bias-controlled multiplex PCR. The authors' analysis ran thus. The number of nucleated cells in each sample was estimated from the amplification of reference gene primers within the assay. To quantify the absolute abundance of each unique TCRbeta CDR3 rearrangement, sequence reads were collapsed and filtered. For each sample, productive Simpson clonality was calculated as the square root of Simpson's diversity index over productive rearrangements. Entries here come from immuneACCESS through TCRdb and include only in-frame sequences with V and J called. Some clones fail to appear in such tables; in the studies checked, an unresolved V gene covers under half of the shortfall, and the cause of the remainder is unknown. V and J calls and clone size are those listed in that table; D and trimming were worked out from the DNA. This sample is represented by roughly 150,000 clones; 80% to 90% of them were singletons. The top ten clones comprise about 1.9% of the sample.

Whole blood was collected in K2EDTA tubes by collaborating institutions according to the institutions' own protocols. For TCRbeta analysis, collaborators shipped samples in one of three forms: frozen whole blood, isolated PBMCs, or DNA extracted from either of those sample types. Spanning cysteine to phenylalanine, the CDR3 consists of 13 amino acids. Of all the DNA, just the CDR3 is kept, 39 bases in frame from base 1. V and J lose 2 bases and 3 bases, and a span of 7 bases separates them. The germline V gene provides CDR1 KGHSH and CDR2 LQKENI. The receptor was isolated from a woman of 80 years or more with acute or convalescent COVID-19. This chain joins TRBV18 to TRBJ1-1; a weak D assignment points to TRBD1 (5 bases agree). What was sequenced was peripheral blood. The nucleotide sequence is TGTGCCAGCTCACCAATAGGGGACACTGAAGCTTTCTTT. Translated, this gives CASSPIGDTEAFF.